This record looks at one TCR beta chain sequence and its context. This record belongs to a study of T cells in narcolepsy. Study-wide context: Healthy controls were enrolled alongside patients with narcolepsy type 1 or type 2.

Sequencing used immunoSEQ multiplex PCR; TCRdb keeps in-frame clones, though not all of them. The sample lists about 15,000 clones, roughly 85% occurring once. Specimen: memory (CD45RA-) CD4+ T cells from blood. This receptor was obtained from a human donor in good health.

CDR3 nucleotides: TGTGCCAGTGAAGAGTCAGGGAGTACCATTCAGTACTTC. Its translation: CASEESGSTIQYF. The V and J genes are TRBV19 and TRBJ2-4; perhaps D is TRBD1 or TRBD2 (5 bases each). The CDR3 sequence is 13 residues long. Trimming removed 8 bases at V and 9 bases at J, with 17 bases between. CDR1 is LNHDA and CDR2 is SQIVND in the germline V gene (reference sequence).